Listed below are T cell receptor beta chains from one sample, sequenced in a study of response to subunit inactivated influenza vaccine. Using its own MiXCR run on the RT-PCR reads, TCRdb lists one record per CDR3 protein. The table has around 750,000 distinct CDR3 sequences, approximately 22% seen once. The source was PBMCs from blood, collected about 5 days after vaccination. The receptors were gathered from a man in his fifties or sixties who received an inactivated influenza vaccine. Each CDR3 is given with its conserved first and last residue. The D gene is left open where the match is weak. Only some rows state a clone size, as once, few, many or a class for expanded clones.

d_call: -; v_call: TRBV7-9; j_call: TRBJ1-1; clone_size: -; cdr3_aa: CASSLLLTEAFF; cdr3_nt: TGTGCCAGCAGCTTACTATTGACTGAAGCTTTCTTT
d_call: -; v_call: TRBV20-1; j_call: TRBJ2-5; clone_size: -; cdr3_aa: CSAIFRGRETQYF; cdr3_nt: TGCAGTGCTATTTTCCGGGGGCGGGAGACCCAGTACTTC
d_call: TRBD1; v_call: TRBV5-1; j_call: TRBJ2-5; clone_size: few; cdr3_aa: CASTLRTGNIETQYF; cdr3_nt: TGCGCCAGCACCCTTCGGACAGGGAATATCGAGACCCAGTACTTC
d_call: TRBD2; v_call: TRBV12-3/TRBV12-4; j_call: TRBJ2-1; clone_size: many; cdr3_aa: CASSRRTSGRNEQFF; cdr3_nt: TGTGCCAGCAGCCGTCGGACTAGCGGGAGGAATGAGCAGTTCTTC
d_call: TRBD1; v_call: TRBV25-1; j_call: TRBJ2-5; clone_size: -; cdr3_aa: CASSERTGRPVETQYF; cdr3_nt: TGTGCCAGCAGTGAGAGGACAGGCCGACCCGTAGAGACCCAGTACTTC
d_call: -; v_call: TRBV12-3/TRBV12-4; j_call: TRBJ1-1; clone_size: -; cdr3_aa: CASSFLTELNTEAFF; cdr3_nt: TGTGCCAGCAGTTTTCTAACAGAATTGAACACTGAAGCTTTCTTT
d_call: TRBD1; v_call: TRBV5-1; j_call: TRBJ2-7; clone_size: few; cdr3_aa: CASSLMTGVMGEQYF; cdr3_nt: TGCGCCAGCAGCTTGATGACAGGGGTTATGGGCGAGCAGTACTTC
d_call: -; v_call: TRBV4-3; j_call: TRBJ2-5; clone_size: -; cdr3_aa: CASSQDRGDFETQYF; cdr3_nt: TGCGCCAGCAGCCAAGATCGGGGCGATTTCGAGACCCAGTACTTC
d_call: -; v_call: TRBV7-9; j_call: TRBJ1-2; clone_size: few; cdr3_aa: CASSVDIGGYTF; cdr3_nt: TGTGCCAGCAGCGTTGACATCGGTGGCTACACCTTC
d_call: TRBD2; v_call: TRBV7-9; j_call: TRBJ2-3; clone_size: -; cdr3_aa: CASSPSALADSTDTQYF; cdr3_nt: TGTGCCAGCAGCCCCTCCGCTCTAGCGGATAGCACAGATACGCAGTATTTT
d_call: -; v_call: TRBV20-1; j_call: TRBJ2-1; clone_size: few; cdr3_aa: CSARVTATWNSHNEQFF; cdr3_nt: TGCAGTGCTAGAGTTACCGCTACTTGGAATTCCCACAATGAGCAGTTCTTC
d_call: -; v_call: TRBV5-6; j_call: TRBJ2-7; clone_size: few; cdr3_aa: CASSYQTEYEQYF; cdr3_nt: TGTGCCAGCAGCTACCAGACAGAGTACGAGCAGTACTTC
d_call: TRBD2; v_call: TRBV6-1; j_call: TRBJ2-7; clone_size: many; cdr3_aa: CASSLSGDMPVEQYF; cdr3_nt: TGTGCCAGCAGTCTTAGCGGGGACATGCCTGTCGAGCAGTACTTC
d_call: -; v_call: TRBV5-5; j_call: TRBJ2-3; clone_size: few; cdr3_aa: CASSLGGGAWTDTQYF; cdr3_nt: TGTGCCAGCAGCTTGGGAGGGGGGGCCTGGACAGATACGCAGTATTTT
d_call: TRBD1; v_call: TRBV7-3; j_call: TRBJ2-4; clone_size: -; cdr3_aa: CASSLTGQALAKNIQYF; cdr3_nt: TGTGCCAGCAGCTTAACTGGACAGGCCCTAGCCAAAAACATTCAGTACTTC
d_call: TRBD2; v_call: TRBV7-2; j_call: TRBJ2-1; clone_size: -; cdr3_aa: CASRPSRGADNEQFF; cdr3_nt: TGTGCCAGCAGACCCTCGCGGGGGGCCGACAATGAGCAGTTCTTC
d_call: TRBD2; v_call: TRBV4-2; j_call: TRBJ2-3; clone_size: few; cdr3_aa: CASSQGLAGGGADTQYF; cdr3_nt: TGTGCCAGCAGCCAAGGGCTAGCGGGAGGAGGAGCAGATACGCAGTATTTT
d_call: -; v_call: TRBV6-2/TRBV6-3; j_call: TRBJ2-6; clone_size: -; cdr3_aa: CASSPAWESSGANVLTF; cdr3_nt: TGTGCCAGCAGCCCTGCCTGGGAGTCTTCTGGGGCCAACGTCCTGACTTTC
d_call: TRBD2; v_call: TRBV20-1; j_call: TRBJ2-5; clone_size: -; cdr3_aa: CSARVTGGGYETQYF; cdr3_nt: TGCAGTGCTAGAGTTACGGGGGGTGGGTATGAGACCCAGTACTTC
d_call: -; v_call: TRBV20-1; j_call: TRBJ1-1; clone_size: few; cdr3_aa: CSACQGVNTEAFF; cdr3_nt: TGCAGTGCCTGTCAGGGAGTGAACACTGAAGCTTTCTTT
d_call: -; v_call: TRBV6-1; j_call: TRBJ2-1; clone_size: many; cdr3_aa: CASSDLGWDEQFF; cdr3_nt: TGTGCCAGCAGTGATCTAGGGTGGGATGAGCAGTTCTTC
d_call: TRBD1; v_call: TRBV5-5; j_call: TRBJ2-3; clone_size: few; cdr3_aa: CASSLGTGGWSDTQYF; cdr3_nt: TGTGCCAGCAGCTTGGGGACAGGGGGTTGGTCAGATACGCAGTATTTT
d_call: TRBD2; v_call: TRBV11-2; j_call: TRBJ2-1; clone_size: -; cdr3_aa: CASSFPGLAGGRTVDEQFF; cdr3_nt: TGTGCCAGCAGCTTCCCGGGACTAGCGGGAGGCCGTACCGTTGATGAGCAGTTCTTC
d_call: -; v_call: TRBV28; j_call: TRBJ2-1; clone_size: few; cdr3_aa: CASSLFKVRSYNEQFF; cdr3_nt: TGTGCCAGCAGTTTATTCAAGGTCCGCTCCTACAATGAGCAGTTCTTC
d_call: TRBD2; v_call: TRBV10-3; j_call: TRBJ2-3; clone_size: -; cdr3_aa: CAIRNSGGQPDTQYF; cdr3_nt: TGTGCCATCAGAAATAGCGGGGGCCAACCAGATACGCAGTATTTT
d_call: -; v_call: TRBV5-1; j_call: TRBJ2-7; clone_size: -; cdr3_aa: CASTHPGAAYEQYF; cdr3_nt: TGCGCCAGCACCCATCCCGGGGCGGCCTACGAGCAGTACTTC
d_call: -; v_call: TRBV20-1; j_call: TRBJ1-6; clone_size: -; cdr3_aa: CSARDGGGGYNSPLHF; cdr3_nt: TGCAGTGCTAGAGATGGTGGGGGCGGCTATAATTCACCCCTCCACTTT
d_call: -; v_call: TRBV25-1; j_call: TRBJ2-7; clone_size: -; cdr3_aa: CASSSKSAGASVPSYEQYF; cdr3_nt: TGTGCCAGCAGTTCGAAATCTGCAGGGGCCTCCGTTCCATCCTACGAGCAGTACTTC
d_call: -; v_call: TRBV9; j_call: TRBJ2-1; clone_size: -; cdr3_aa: CASSPLAQLRDEQFF; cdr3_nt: TGTGCCAGCAGCCCGCTAGCTCAATTAAGGGATGAGCAGTTCTTC
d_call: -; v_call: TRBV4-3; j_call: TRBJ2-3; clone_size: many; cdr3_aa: CASSQDYTSTDTQYF; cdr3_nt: TGCGCCAGCAGCCAAGATTACACAAGCACAGATACGCAGTATTTT
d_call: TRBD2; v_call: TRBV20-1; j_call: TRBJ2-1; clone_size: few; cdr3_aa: CSAQREGGDEQFF; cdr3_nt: TGCAGTGCTCAGCGGGAGGGCGGAGATGAGCAGTTCTTC
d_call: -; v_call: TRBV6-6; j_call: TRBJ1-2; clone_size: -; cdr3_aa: CASRLTGTSYTF; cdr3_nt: TGTGCCAGCAGGCTGACCGGGACGAGCTACACCTTC
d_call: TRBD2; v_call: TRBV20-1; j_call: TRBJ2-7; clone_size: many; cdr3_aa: CSAKLAGGPYEQYF; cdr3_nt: TGCAGTGCCAAACTAGCGGGAGGACCATACGAGCAGTACTTC
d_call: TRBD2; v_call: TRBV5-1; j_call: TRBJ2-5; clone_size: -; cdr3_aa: CASSGPGGLTETQYF; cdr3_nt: TGCGCCAGCAGCGGACCGGGGGGGCTTACGGAGACCCAGTACTTC
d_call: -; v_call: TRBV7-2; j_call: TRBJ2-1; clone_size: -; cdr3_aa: CASSLVGLVSYNEQFF; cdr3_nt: TGTGCCAGCAGCTTAGTCGGGCTGGTCTCCTACAATGAGCAGTTCTTC
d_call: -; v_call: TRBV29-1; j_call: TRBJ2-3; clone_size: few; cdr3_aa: CSSASTDTQYF; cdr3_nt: TGCAGCTCAGCTAGCACAGATACGCAGTATTTT
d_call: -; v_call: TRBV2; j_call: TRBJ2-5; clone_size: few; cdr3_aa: CASRPRPEAETQYF; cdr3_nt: TGTGCCAGCAGGCCTAGACCGGAAGCAGAGACCCAGTACTTC
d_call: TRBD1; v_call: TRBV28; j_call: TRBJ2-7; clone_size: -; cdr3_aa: CASSSASGQGASYEQYF; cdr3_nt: TGTGCCAGCAGTTCTGCATCGGGACAGGGGGCTTCCTACGAGCAGTACTTC
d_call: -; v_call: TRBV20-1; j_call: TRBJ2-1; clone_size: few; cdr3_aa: CSARELATSYNEQFF; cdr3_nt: TGCAGTGCTAGGGAGTTAGCCACCTCCTACAATGAGCAGTTCTTC
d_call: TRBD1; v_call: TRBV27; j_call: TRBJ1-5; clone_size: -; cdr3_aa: CASSLRPGQGRDQPQHF; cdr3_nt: TGTGCCAGCAGTTTGAGACCCGGACAGGGTCGCGACCAGCCCCAGCATTTT
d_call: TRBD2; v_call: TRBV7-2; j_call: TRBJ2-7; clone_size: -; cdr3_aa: CASSLAASGNYEQYF; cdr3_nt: TGTGCCAGCAGCTTAGCTGCTAGCGGGAATTACGAGCAGTACTTC
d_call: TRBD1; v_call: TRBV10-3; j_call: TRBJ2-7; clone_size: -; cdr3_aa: CAISRDREGTEQYF; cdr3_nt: TGTGCCATCAGCCGGGACAGGGAGGGGACCGAGCAGTACTTC
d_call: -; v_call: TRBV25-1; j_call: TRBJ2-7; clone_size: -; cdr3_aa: CASSRGALSYEQYF; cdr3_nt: TGTGCCAGCAGTAGAGGGGCTCTCTCCTACGAGCAGTACTTC
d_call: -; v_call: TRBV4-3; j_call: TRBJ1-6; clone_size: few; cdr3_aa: CASSQDLGAGGSPLHF; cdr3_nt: TGCGCCAGCAGCCAAGATCTGGGGGCGGGGGGTTCACCCCTCCACTTT
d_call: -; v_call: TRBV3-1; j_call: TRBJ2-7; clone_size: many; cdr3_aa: CASSQGREQYF; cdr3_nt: TGTGCCAGCAGTCAAGGAAGGGAGCAGTACTTC
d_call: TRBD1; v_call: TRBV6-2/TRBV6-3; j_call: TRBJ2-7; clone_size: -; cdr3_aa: CASTYQGAQYF; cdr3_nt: TGTGCCAGCACATATCAGGGGGCGCAGTACTTC
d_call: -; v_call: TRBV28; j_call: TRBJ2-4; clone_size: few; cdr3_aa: CASSPPFDKNIQYF; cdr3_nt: TGTGCCAGCAGTCCCCCCTTTGACAAAAACATTCAGTACTTC
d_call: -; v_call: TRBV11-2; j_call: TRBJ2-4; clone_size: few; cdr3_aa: CASSFGQRLAKNIQYF; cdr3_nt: TGTGCCAGCAGCTTCGGACAGCGACTAGCCAAAAACATTCAGTACTTC
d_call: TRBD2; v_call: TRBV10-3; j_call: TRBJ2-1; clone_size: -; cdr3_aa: CAISELAGAYNEQFF; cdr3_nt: TGTGCCATCAGTGAACTAGCGGGGGCCTACAATGAGCAGTTCTTC
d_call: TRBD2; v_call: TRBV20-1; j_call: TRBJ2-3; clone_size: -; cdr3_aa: CSASGLDADTQYF; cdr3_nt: TGCAGTGCTTCCGGACTAGATGCAGATACGCAGTATTTT
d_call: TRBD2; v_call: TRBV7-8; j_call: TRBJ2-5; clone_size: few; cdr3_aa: CASSLQGLAGKETQYF; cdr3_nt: TGTGCCAGCAGCTTACAGGGACTAGCGGGAAAAGAGACCCAGTACTTC
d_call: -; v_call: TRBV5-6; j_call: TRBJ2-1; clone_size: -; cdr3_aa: CASSSFPPDYNEQFF; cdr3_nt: TGTGCCAGCAGCTCCTTCCCCCCCGATTACAATGAGCAGTTCTTC
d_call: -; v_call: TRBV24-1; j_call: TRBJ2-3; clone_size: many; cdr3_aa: CATSGPGPNPSTDTQYF; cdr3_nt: TGTGCCACCAGTGGCCCAGGACCGAACCCTAGCACAGATACGCAGTATTTT
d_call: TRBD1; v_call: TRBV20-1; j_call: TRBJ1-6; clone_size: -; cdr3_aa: CSARDTNRGNSPLHF; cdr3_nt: TGCAGTGCTAGAGATACGAACAGGGGTAATTCACCCCTCCACTTT
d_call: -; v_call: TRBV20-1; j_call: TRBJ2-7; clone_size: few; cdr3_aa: CSARVAGTQYEQYF; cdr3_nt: TGCAGTGCTAGAGTGGCAGGAACACAATACGAGCAGTACTTC
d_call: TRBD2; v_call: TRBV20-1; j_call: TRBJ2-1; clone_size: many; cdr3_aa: CSATSSIAGFYNEQFF; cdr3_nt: TGCAGTGCCACCTCCTCAATAGCGGGATTCTACAATGAGCAGTTCTTC
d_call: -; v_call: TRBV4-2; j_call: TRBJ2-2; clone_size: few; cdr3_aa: CASSRQDGSRARAGELFF; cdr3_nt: TGTGCCAGCAGCCGCCAAGATGGTAGCCGGGCCCGAGCCGGGGAGCTGTTTTTT
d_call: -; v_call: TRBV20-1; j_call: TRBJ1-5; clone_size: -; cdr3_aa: CSAHRATNQPQHF; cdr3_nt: TGCAGTGCTCACAGGGCAACAAATCAGCCCCAGCATTTT